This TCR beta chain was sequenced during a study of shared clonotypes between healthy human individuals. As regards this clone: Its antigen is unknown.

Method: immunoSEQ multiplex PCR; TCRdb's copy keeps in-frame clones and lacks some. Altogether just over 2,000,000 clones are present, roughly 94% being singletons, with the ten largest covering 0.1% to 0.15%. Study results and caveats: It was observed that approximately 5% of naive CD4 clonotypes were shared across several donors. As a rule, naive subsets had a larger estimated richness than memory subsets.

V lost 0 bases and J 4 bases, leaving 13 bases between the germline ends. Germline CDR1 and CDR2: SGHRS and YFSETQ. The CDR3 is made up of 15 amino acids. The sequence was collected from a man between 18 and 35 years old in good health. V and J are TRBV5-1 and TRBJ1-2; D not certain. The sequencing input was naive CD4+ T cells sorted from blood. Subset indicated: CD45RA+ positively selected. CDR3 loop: CASSLANSESYGYTF. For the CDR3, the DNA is TGCGCCAGCAGCTTGGCCAATTCAGAAAGCTATGGCTACACCTTC.